Shown below are 2 T cell receptor beta chains from a single sample sequenced in a study of CD8 T cells in Susac syndrome. RNA totalling roughly 0.45 to 1 ug underwent reverse transcription with random hexamers. TCRdb fed the immunoSEQ multiplex PCR reads into MiXCR, producing one record per CDR3 protein. The data show 20,000 to 25,000 distinct CDR3 sequences, 90% to 95% seen once. Material for sequencing was CD8+ T cells from PBMCs. The origin of the receptors is a human donor in good health.

This clonotype is a singleton in its sample. The CDR3 reads CASSSGTGGNEQFF. In DNA, the CDR3 is TGTGCCAGCAGCTCCGGGACAGGAGGAAATGAGCAGTTCTTC. The chain combines TRBV6-5 with TRBJ2-1; 8 nucleotides match TRBD1. The CDR3 spans 14 residues. CDR1 and CDR2 (germline): MNHEY, SVGAGI. With V trimmed by 6 bases and J by 7 bases, 8 bases remained unmatched.

This clonotype showed up just a few times. The V gene is TRBV19, the J gene TRBJ1-5, with 8 bases that match TRBD1. J lost 0 bases, V lost 7 bases, and 5 bases had no gene match. CDR1 is LNHDA and CDR2 is SQIVND in the germline V gene (reference sequence). This CDR3 contains 15 residues. The CDR3: CASNPDRVSNQPQHF. CDR3 bases: TGTGCCAGTAATCCGGACAGGGTTAGCAATCAGCCCCAGCATTTT.